Presented here are 2 T cell receptor beta chains from one specimen sequenced in a study of T cell repertoires in cytomegalovirus infection. TCRdb analysed the reads with MiXCR anew, one entry per CDR3 protein. The table has some 800,000 distinct CDR3 sequences, about 33% seen once. These TCRs are of unknown antigen specificity. The sample here was cultured CD8+ T cells from PBMCs, taken from culture after CMV antigen stimulation. These receptors were obtained from a human donor in good health (CMV status not recorded). Some clones in this sample may be carry-over from other donors' samples.

This clonotype was recorded a few times. V usage is TRBV10-3 and J usage is TRBJ1-2, with TRBD1 matching over 8 bases. J gave up 6 bases and V 7 bases, and 10 bases lay outside the gene matches. The CDR3 runs to 14 residues. Germline-derived CDR1 and CDR2 are ENHRY and SYGVKD. The CDR3 protein is CAIKGTGGRNGYTF. In DNA, the CDR3 is TGTGCCATCAAAGGGACAGGAGGCCGGAATGGCTACACCTTC.

This clonotype was observed a handful of times. This chain links TRBV6-2 or TRBV6-3 with TRBJ2-1, with 13 bases that match TRBD2. The germline gives CDR1 MNHEY, CDR2 SVGEGT. Trimming cost V 4 bases and J 8 bases; bases outside gene matches: 11. The CDR3 contains 17 residues. DNA of the CDR3: TGTGCCAGCAGTTTCCCCTTACTAGCGGGGGGGCCGGATGAGCAGTTCTTC. Its translation is CASSFPLLAGGPDEQFF.